The T cell receptor (beta chain) under discussion was sequenced for a study of blood T cell repertoires in COVID-19. As for the study in general: The study drew acute and convalescent COVID-19 samples from the United States, Italy and Spain. Nucleic acid was either cDNA or gDNA, and it came from T cells, B-cell-depleted T cells, or PBMCs.

Authors' methods: Amplification of reference gene primers provided the estimated nucleated cell counts. TCRdb's table, derived via immunoSEQ multiplex PCR, lists solely in-frame clones and lacks some. That table furnishes V, J and clone size, whereas the DNA furnished D and trimming. The data show about 130,000 clones, approximately 86% seen once. The CDR3 consists of 15 residues. V dropped 0 bases and J dropped 5 bases, with 15 bases sitting between them. Germline CDR1 is SGHRS and CDR2 is YFSETQ. Seattle researchers signed up patients amid active infection and tracked them longitudinally. The V call is TRBV5-1, the J call TRBJ2-7; D remains ambiguous. This sequence originates from a woman in her seventies with COVID-19, enrolled during active disease. The sequenced sample consisted of peripheral blood. The CDR3 nucleotides read TGCGCCAGCAGCTTGGCTGGGCAGGATCCCCACGAGCAGTACTTC. Protein sequence: CASSLAGQDPHEQYF.